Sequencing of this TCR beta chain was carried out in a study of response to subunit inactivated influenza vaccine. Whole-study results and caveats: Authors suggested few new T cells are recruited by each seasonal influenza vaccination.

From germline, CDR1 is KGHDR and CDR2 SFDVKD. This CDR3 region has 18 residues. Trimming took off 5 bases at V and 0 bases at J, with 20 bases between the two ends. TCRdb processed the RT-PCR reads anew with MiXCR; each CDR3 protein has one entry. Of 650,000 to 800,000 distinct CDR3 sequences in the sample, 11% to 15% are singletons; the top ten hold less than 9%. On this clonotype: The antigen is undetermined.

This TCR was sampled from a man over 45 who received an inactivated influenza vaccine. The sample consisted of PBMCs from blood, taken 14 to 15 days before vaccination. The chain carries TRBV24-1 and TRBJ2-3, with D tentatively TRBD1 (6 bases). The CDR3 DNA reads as TGTGCCACCAGTGCTTCCAAGGTTTTCCAGGGGAGCACAGATACGCAGTATTTT. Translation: CATSASKVFQGSTDTQYF.